This TCR beta chain was identified during a study of cytotoxic CD8 clonotypes in ibrutinib-treated CLL. General observations from the study: Ibrutinib response saw clonality rise, and progression saw it return toward baseline. The study found baseline clonality above age-matched healthy donors, tracking circulating CD8+ T-cell counts. Sustained-remission and progressing patients' sampling times differed.

This clone was picked up one time. Its antigen is unidentified. V shed 4 bases and J 7 bases; nucleotides not matched to a gene: 15. The length of the CDR3 is 17 residues. Per germline, CDR1 SGHAT and CDR2 FQNNGV. Sequencing was designed to attain a depth spanning 1 in 200,000 to 1 in 1 million T cells. The repertoire was sequenced with immunoSEQ multiplex PCR; TCRdb's copy has only in-frame clones and lacks some. The sample lists around 33,000 clones; approximately 69% were seen once. This sequence originates from a human donor with chronic lymphocytic leukemia. The sample consisted of PBMCs, taken before ibrutinib treatment. The J gene is TRBJ2-7, the V gene TRBV11-2; 11 nucleotides agree with TRBD2. The CDR3 DNA reads as TGTGCCAGCAGCTCGACCATAGCGGGAGGGAGCGAGGGTGAGCAGTACTTC. Protein product: CASSSTIAGGSEGEQYF.